One sample yielded the 16 T cell receptor beta chains listed below, sequenced in a study of memory CD4+ T cells and cytomegalovirus serostatus (dated by TCRdb to between 2018 and 2021). The receptor library was made with the immunoSEQ multiplex PCR assay. TCRdb limited this immuneACCESS table to in-frame rearrangements with V and J called. A share of clones is missing; checked studies link under half to unresolved V genes, and the rest is unexplained. This sample holds 50,000 to 60,000 clones; approximately 80% were observed only once. The leading ten clones occupy around 1.3% of the sample. Single viable CD3+CD4+CD8-CD45RO+ cells were sorted as memory CD4+ T cells on a FACSAria II. Sequencing input: memory CD4+ T cells from blood. The receptor source for this set is an adult in good health and CMV-seropositive.

In its sample, this clone was seen a few times. The chain carries TRBV18 and TRBJ2-2; 12 nucleotides match TRBD2. The length of the CDR3 is 19 residues. Germline assignment: CDR1 KGHSH and CDR2 LQKENI. V lost 3 bases to trimming and J lost 2 bases; unmatched junction nucleotides: 10. CDR3 in amino acids: CASSPTLRTSGINTGELFF. DNA for the CDR3: TGTGCCAGCTCACCTACTCTGAGGACTAGCGGGATTAACACCGGGGAGCTGTTTTTT.

The J gene is TRBJ2-3, the V gene TRBV28, with 7 bases identical to TRBD2. The CDR3 has 14 amino acids. Germline V gene sequence: CDR1 MDHEN, CDR2 SYDVKM. V lost 7 bases, J lost 0 bases, and 4 bases stayed unmatched. CDR3 protein: CASNPGGSTDTQYF. The DNA for the CDR3 is TGTGCCAGCAACCCCGGGGGGAGCACAGATACGCAGTATTTT.

This chain links TRBV5-4 with TRBJ2-3, with 7 bases that match TRBD2. Germline lookup yields CDR1 SGHNT and CDR2 YYREEE (reference sequence). This CDR3 has 15 residues. After removal of 4 bases from V and 1 base from J, the junction contained 6 bases not matched to a gene. CDR3 in amino acids: CASSPGLGGTDTQYF. Written as DNA, the CDR3 is TGTGCCAGCAGCCCCGGACTAGGGGGCACAGATACGCAGTATTTT. Based on the CDR3 plus reference TRBV5-4 and TRBJ2-3, the full variable domain is ETGVTQSPTHLIKTRGQQVTLRCSSQSGHNTVSWYQQALGQGPQFIFQYYREEENGRGNFPPRFSGLQFPNYSSELNVNALELDDSALYLCASSPGLGGTDTQYFGPGTRLTVL.

Comments on this clone: At one end the junction does not follow the germline gene, possibly because of a read error. The chain recombines TRBV7-7 with TRBJ2-5, with D perhaps given as TRBD1 or TRBD2 (5 bases each). Per germline, CDR1 SSHAT and CDR2 FNYEAQ (reference sequence). The CDR3 runs to 14 residues. The CDR3 here is CASSASGRQETQYF. CDR3 coding DNA: TGTGCTAGCAGTGCGTCGGGACGGCAAGAGACCCAGTACTTC. The whole variable domain, remainder taken from reference TRBV7-7 and TRBJ2-5, is GAGVSQSPRYKVTKRGQDVTLRCDPISSHATLYWYQQALGQGPEFLTYFNYEAQPDKSGLPSDRFSAERPEGSISTLTIQRTEQRDSAMYRCASSASGRQETQYFGPGTRLLVL.

V gene TRBV7-9 combines with J gene TRBJ1-4; TRBD1 is a possible D gene (6 bases). Germline V gives CDR1 SEHNR, CDR2 FQNEAQ (reference sequence). The CDR3 has 15 amino acids. Trimming left V 5 bases short and J 8 bases short, with 18 bases between. The CDR3 loop is CASSPRGDTGEKLFF. CDR3 nucleotides: TGTGCCAGCAGCCCTCGGGGGGACACGGGGGAAAAACTGTTTTTT.

The V call is TRBV5-8, the J call TRBJ2-2; no clear D gene. Between the trimmed V and J ends, which lost 4 bases and 10 bases, there was a span of 11 bases. The CDR3 spans 12 residues. The V gene's germline CDR1 is SGHTS and CDR2 YDEGEE. For the CDR3, the DNA is TGTGCCAGCAGCCGACGGACCTTGGAGCTGTTTTTT. This gives the protein CASSRRTLELFF.

This clone turned up a few times. The chain employs TRBV7-9 and TRBJ1-4; TRBD1 aligns across 9 bases. Per germline, CDR1 SEHNR and CDR2 FQNEAQ (reference sequence). V lost 5 bases, J lost 11 bases, and 6 bases stayed unmatched. CDR3 length: 13 amino acids. The DNA of the CDR3 is TGTGCCAGCAGCGTTATGACAGGGGGGAAACTGTTTTTT. As protein: CASSVMTGGKLFF. Complete variable domain (other parts from reference TRBV7-9 and TRBJ1-4): DTGVSQNPRHKITKRGQNVTFRCDPISEHNRLYWYRQTLGQGPEFLTYFQNEAQLEKSRLLSDRFSAERPKGSFSTLEIQRTEQGDSAMYLCASSVMTGGKLFFGSGTQLSVL.

The rearrangement links TRBV6-5 to TRBJ2-2, with 7 bases that match TRBD1. V was pared by 7 bases and J by 7 bases, with 12 bases of the junction left unmatched. The germline V gene encodes CDR1 MNHEY and CDR2 SVGAGI. There are 15 residues in the CDR3. The CDR3 spells CASNPQGQRIGELFF. In DNA form, the CDR3 reads TGTGCCAGCAACCCCCAGGGACAGAGGATCGGGGAGCTGTTTTTT.

This clone is medium-sized. The V and J genes are TRBV19 and TRBJ1-5, with TRBD1 identical over 10 bases. This CDR3 is built from 15 residues. The V segment lost 10 bases and the J segment 6 bases; nucleotides outside the gene matches: 12. Germline CDR1 and CDR2: LNHDA and SQIVND (reference sequence). CDR3 DNA sequence: TGTGCCACCCGCAAGACAGGGGGCGCGAGTCAGCCCCAGCATTTT. Its translation is CATRKTGGASQPQHF.

A remark on this clone: The germline gene is not matched at one end of the junction; a read error may be the cause. The V gene is TRBV18, the J gene TRBJ1-2; 7 nucleotides agree with TRBD1. The CDR3 runs to 13 residues. Germline V lookup: CDR1 KGHSH, CDR2 LQKENI. The DNA of the CDR3 is TGTGCCAGCTCGGATACTACAGGGGCCCATATTGCCTTC. Its translation is CASSDTTGAHIAF.

V gene TRBV10-3 combines with J gene TRBJ2-3, with D unresolved. Germline V lookup: CDR1 ENHRY, CDR2 SYGVKD. Trimming left V 2 bases short and J 4 bases short, with 7 bases between. The CDR3 is 13 residues long. The DNA for the CDR3 is TGTGCCATCAGTGAGACGTCCTCAGATACGCAGTATTTT. Its translation is CAISETSSDTQYF.

The chain joins TRBV7-9 to TRBJ2-5, with 8 bases that match TRBD2. The J call may be in error: the DNA end matches TRBJ2-7 better. Germline CDR1 and CDR2: SEHNR and FQNEAQ (reference sequence). The CDR3 has 14 amino acids. CDR3 nucleotides: TGTGCCAGCAGCCGAAGGACTAGCCGGGGCGAGCAGTACTTC. It is translated as CASSRRTSRGEQYF.

The chain has TRBV5-1 and TRBJ1-6; D is unclear. The germline V and J ends were trimmed by 0 bases and 7 bases, with 14 bases remaining between them. This CDR3 region has 16 residues. CDR1 is SGHRS, CDR2 YFSETQ, per germline. This CDR3 is CASSLDPGSGNSPLHF. CDR3 DNA: TGCGCCAGCAGCTTGGATCCGGGATCCGGGAATTCACCCCTCCACTTT.

The chain joins TRBV6-5 to TRBJ2-7; TRBD2 aligns across 10 bases. The CDR3 loop spans 15 amino acids. The V gene end was trimmed by 5 bases and the J gene end by 2 bases; junction bases not matched to a gene: 6. The germline CDR1 and CDR2 sequences are MNHEY and SVGAGI. For the CDR3, the DNA is TGTGCCAGCAGTCCCCCCCTAGCGGGGGCCTACGAGCAGTACTTC. It translates to CASSPPLAGAYEQYF.

This rearrangement joins TRBV28 to TRBJ2-3; 8 bases map to TRBD2. Germline V lookup: CDR1 MDHEN, CDR2 SYDVKM. V gave up 7 bases and J gave up 3 bases; unmatched junction bases: 9. The CDR3 length is 15 residues. CDR3 loop: CASTSWAGGTDTQYF. CDR3 nucleotide sequence: TGTGCCAGCACCTCGTGGGCGGGAGGAACAGATACGCAGTATTTT.

This chain joins TRBV9 and TRBJ2-2, with D uncertain. This CDR3 comprises 15 residues. The V end was cut by 1 base, the J end by 0 bases, with 7 bases between. Germline CDR1 is SGDLS and CDR2 is YYNGEE. The CDR3 sequence: CASSVRTANTGELFF. CDR3 coding DNA: TGTGCCAGCAGCGTACGGACGGCGAACACCGGGGAGCTGTTTTTT. Combining the CDR3 with reference TRBV9 and TRBJ2-2 gives the whole variable domain DSGVTQTPKHLITATGQRVTLRCSPRSGDLSVYWYQQSLDQGLQFLIQYYNGEERAKGNILERFSAQQFPDLHSELNLSSLELGDSALYFCASSVRTANTGELFFGEGSRLTVL.